The rows below give T cell receptor beta chains drawn from one sample of a study of cytomegalovirus exposure and HLA in healthy donors. Sequencing was performed with immunoSEQ multiplex PCR; in TCRdb, only in-frame clones are kept and a portion is missing. The repertoire includes about 160,000 clones, over 70% of them detected once, and roughly 3% sits in the top ten. The sequencing sample was made of PBMCs. These receptors all come from a woman aged 45-59 years in good health and CMV-seropositive. The CDR3 runs from the conserved cysteine through the conserved F or W. The D gene is left open where the match is weak. Clone size appears in some rows only: once, few, many, or a class for an expanded clone.

j_gene | d_gene | v_gene | len | abundance | CDR3nt | CDR3aa
TRBJ2-3 | NA | TRBV19 | 14 | NA | TGTGCCAGTAGTATGCTAGGGGGCACAGATACGCAGTATTTT | CASSMLGGTDTQYF
TRBJ1-1 | TRBD1 | TRBV28 | 14 | NA | TGTGCCAGCTTTCGGACAGGCCAGAACACTGAAGCTTTCTTT | CASFRTGQNTEAFF
TRBJ2-2 | TRBD2 | TRBV27 | 22 | NA | TGTGCCAGCAGTCTCAGGCCCCCTCCGGGACTAGCGCTCCGGGTGGGCACCGGGGAGCTGTTTTTT | CASSLRPPPGLALRVGTGELFF
TRBJ1-3 | TRBD1 | TRBV19 | 14 | NA | TGTGCCAGTCGCAGGACAGGGGTCGGAAACACCATATATTTT | CASRRTGVGNTIYF
TRBJ2-7 | TRBD1 | TRBV30 | 13 | NA | TGTGCCTGGAGTCCCGACAGGGGGTACGAGCAGTACTTC | CAWSPDRGYEQYF
TRBJ2-1 | TRBD1 | TRBV7-9 | 16 | NA | TGTGCCAGCATCCCGCTGGGGACAGGGTCCTACAATGAGCAGTTCTTC | CASIPLGTGSYNEQFF
TRBJ2-2 | NA | TRBV7-7 | 16 | NA | TGTGCTAGCAGCTTAAGGTCAGGCTCCGACACCGGGGAGCTGTTTTTT | CASSLRSGSDTGELFF
TRBJ2-4 | NA | TRBV27 | 15 | NA | TGTGCCAGCAGTCCGTTGACAGTGGCCAAAAACATTCAGTACTTC | CASSPLTVAKNIQYF
TRBJ2-2 | TRBD1 | TRBV18 | 16 | NA | TGTGCCAGCTCACTGGGACAGCTCTTCAACACCGGGGAGCTGTTTTTT | CASSLGQLFNTGELFF
TRBJ2-1 | TRBD2 | TRBV28 | 15 | NA | TGTGCCAGCAGCCTACGGACTAGCGGCTACAATGAGCAGTTCTTC | CASSLRTSGYNEQFF
TRBJ2-7 | TRBD2 | TRBV5-1 | 15 | NA | TGCGCCAGCAGCTCCAGGGCGGGGGGCGAAGGAGAGCAGTACTTC | CASSSRAGGEGEQYF
TRBJ2-4 | NA | TRBV4-2 | 15 | few | TGTGCCAGCAGCCAAGTCGGTGAGGACAAAAACATTCAGTACTTC | CASSQVGEDKNIQYF
TRBJ2-5 | NA | TRBV5-1 | 14 | NA | TGCGCCAGCAGCTTCGACGAGAGCGGGGAGACCCAGTACTTC | CASSFDESGETQYF
TRBJ2-5 | NA | TRBV2 | 14 | NA | TGTGCCAGCCGTTATGGGACTTACCAAGAGACCCAGTACTTC | CASRYGTYQETQYF
TRBJ1-1 | TRBD1 | TRBV10-3 | 14 | NA | TGTGCCATCAGTTCACAGGGGTTGAACACTGAAGCTTTCTTT | CAISSQGLNTEAFF
TRBJ1-2 | TRBD1 | TRBV6-6 | 15 | NA | TGTGCCAGCAGAACAGGGGGCCACGGGTACTATGGCTACACCTTC | CASRTGGHGYYGYTF
TRBJ2-5 | TRBD1 | TRBV25-1 | 17 | NA | TGTGCCAGCAGTGGGCCTGACCGACAGGGGGTAGGGGAGACCCAGTACTTC | CASSGPDRQGVGETQYF
TRBJ1-1 | NA | TRBV2 | 13 | few | TGTGCCAGCAACGTGTTGGGCCGTGATGAAGCTTTCTTT | CASNVLGRDEAFF
TRBJ1-2 | NA | TRBV15 | 16 | NA | TGTGCCACCAGCAGAGATAGGGGGGGGGCCGGCTATGGCTACACCTTC | CATSRDRGGAGYGYTF
TRBJ2-7 | TRBD1 | TRBV6-5 | 14 | few | TGTGCCAGCATTACTACGACAGGGGGCCACGAGCAGTACTTC | CASITTTGGHEQYF
TRBJ2-2 | TRBD1 | TRBV6-5 | 16 | NA | TGTGCCAGCAGTTACGCGCCCACAGGGGACACCGGGGAGCTGTTTTTT | CASSYAPTGDTGELFF
TRBJ2-3 | TRBD1 | TRBV7-8 | 17 | NA | TGTGCCAGCAGCTTCCCACCCACAGGGGGCAGCACAGATACGCAGTATTTT | CASSFPPTGGSTDTQYF
TRBJ2-7 | TRBD1 | TRBV6-5 | 15 | NA | TGTGCCAGCAGTTACCGACAGGGGACGTTAGGCGAGCAGTACTTC | CASSYRQGTLGEQYF
TRBJ1-4 | NA | TRBV28 | 13 | NA | TGTGCCAGCACCGTCTCCGGGGATGAAAAACTGTTTTTT | CASTVSGDEKLFF
TRBJ2-2 | TRBD2 | TRBV19 | 17 | NA | TGTGCCAGTAGTATAGCGTCTAGCGGGAGATCCACCGGGGAGCTGTTTTTT | CASSIASSGRSTGELFF
TRBJ1-1 | TRBD1 | TRBV5-6 | 15 | NA | TGTGCCAGCAGCCCTACAGGGACAGTTAACACTGAAGCTTTCTTT | CASSPTGTVNTEAFF
TRBJ1-2 | TRBD1 | TRBV19 | 15 | NA | TGTGCCAGTAGTCCCCCCGGGACAGGGGTATATGGCTACACCTTC | CASSPPGTGVYGYTF
TRBJ1-2 | NA | TRBV6-5 | 14 | NA | TGTGCCAGCAGTTACTCGGGGCCTGATAAAGGCTACACCTTC | CASSYSGPDKGYTF
TRBJ2-1 | TRBD1 | TRBV29-1 | 15 | NA | TGCAGCGTCCGTGGGACAGAAAGCTCCTACAATGAGCAGTTCTTC | CSVRGTESSYNEQFF
TRBJ2-3 | TRBD2 | TRBV9 | 16 | NA | TGTGCCAGCAGCGTAGGAGCGGGAGGGCCGATAGATACGCAGTATTTT | CASSVGAGGPIDTQYF
TRBJ1-2 | NA | TRBV4-3 | 14 | NA | TGCGCCAGCAGCTCAGGGAGGCGTCTGGGAGGCTACACCTTC | CASSSGRRLGGYTF
TRBJ1-1 | NA | TRBV7-9 | 13 | NA | TGTGCCAGCAGCTTAGGGGGGCTGTATGAAGCTTTCTTT | CASSLGGLYEAFF
TRBJ1-2 | NA | TRBV7-2 | 12 | NA | TGTGCCAGCAGCTTGACTCCAGGGGGCTACACCTTC | CASSLTPGGYTF
TRBJ1-1 | NA | TRBV28 | 16 | NA | TGTGCCAGCAGTACTCGGACAGTGGGCGTTATGGCTGAAGCTTTCTTT | CASSTRTVGVMAEAFF
TRBJ1-6 | TRBD1 | TRBV19 | 14 | NA | TGTGCCAGTAGTACCGACAGGGTCGTTCCACCCCTCCACTTT | CASSTDRVVPPLHF
TRBJ1-1 | NA | TRBV19 | 10 | NA | TGTGCCAGCGGCCTAGGAGGGGCTTTCTTT | CASGLGGAFF
TRBJ2-5 | NA | TRBV29-1 | 13 | NA | TGCAGCGGGCGCTTGGACAGTCAAGAGACCCAGTACTTC | CSGRLDSQETQYF
TRBJ2-7 | TRBD1 | TRBV28 | 15 | once | TGTGCCAGCAGGATAAGTGGACAGGGCACCTACGAGCAGTACTTC | CASRISGQGTYEQYF
TRBJ2-7 | NA | TRBV5-1 | 15 | NA | TGCGCCAGCAGCCCAGGACACCTAGACTCCTACGAGCAGTACTTC | CASSPGHLDSYEQYF
TRBJ2-7 | NA | TRBV7-9 | 13 | NA | TGTGCCAGCAGCCATAGCAGGGTTATCGAGCAGTACTTC | CASSHSRVIEQYF
TRBJ1-1 | NA | TRBV7-2 | 15 | few | TGTGCCAGCAGCTTAGCTCTGGGGGGGAACACTGAAGCTTTCTTT | CASSLALGGNTEAFF
TRBJ1-2 | NA | TRBV6-5 | 14 | NA | TGTGCCAGCAGTTACAAACCAAGGGGCTATGGCTACACCTTC | CASSYKPRGYGYTF
TRBJ1-3 | NA | TRBV6-5 | 14 | NA | TGTGCCAGCAGTTATAGGGGGTCCGGAAACACCATATATTTT | CASSYRGSGNTIYF
TRBJ1-3 | NA | TRBV19 | 16 | NA | TGTGCCACCGCCCCGGTTTGGCAGGGGACTGGAAACACCATATATTTT | CATAPVWQGTGNTIYF
TRBJ2-2 | TRBD2 | TRBV5-1 | 16 | few | TGCGCCAGCAGCGCATCTAGCGGGAGCGACACCGGGGAGCTGTTTTTT | CASSASSGSDTGELFF